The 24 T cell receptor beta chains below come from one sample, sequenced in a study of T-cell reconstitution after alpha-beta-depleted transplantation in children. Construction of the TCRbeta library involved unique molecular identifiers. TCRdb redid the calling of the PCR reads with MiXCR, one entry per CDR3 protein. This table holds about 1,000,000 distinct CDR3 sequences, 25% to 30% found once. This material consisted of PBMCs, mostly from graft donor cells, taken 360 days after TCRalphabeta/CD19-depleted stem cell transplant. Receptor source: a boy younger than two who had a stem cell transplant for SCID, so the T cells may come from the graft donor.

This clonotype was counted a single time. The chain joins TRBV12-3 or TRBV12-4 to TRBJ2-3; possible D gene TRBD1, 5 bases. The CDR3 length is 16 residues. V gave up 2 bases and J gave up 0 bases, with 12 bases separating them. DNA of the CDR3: TGTGCCAGCAGTTTAAGGCTACAGGCTAGCACAGATACGCAGTATTTT. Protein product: CASSLRLQASTDTQYF.

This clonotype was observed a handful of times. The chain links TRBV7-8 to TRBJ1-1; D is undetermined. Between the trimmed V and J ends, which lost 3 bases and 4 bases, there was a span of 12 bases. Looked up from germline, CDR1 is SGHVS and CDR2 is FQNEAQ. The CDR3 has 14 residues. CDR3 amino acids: CASSFDGEVTEAFF. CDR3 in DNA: TGTGCCAGCAGCTTCGACGGGGAGGTCACTGAAGCTTTCTTT.

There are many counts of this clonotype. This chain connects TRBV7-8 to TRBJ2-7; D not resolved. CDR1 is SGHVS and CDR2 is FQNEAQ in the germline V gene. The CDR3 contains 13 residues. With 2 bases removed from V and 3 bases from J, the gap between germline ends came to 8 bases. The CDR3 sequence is CASSLLLGYEQYF. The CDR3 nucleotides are TGTGCCAGCAGCTTACTTCTTGGCTACGAGCAGTACTTC.

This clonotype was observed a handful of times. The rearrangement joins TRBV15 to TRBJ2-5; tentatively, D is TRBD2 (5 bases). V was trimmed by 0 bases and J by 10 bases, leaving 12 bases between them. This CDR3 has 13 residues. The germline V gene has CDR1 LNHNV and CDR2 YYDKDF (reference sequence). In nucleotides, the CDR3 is TGTGCCACCAGCAGAGATAAAGCGAGGGACCAGTACTTC. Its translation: CATSRDKARDQYF.

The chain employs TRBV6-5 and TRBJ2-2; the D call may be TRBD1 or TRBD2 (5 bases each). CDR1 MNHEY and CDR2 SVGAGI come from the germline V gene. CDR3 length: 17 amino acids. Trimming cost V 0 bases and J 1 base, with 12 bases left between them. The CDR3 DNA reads TGTGCCAGCAGTTACTCCCCCGGGACCTGGAACACCGGGGAGCTGTTTTTT. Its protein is CASSYSPGTWNTGELFF.

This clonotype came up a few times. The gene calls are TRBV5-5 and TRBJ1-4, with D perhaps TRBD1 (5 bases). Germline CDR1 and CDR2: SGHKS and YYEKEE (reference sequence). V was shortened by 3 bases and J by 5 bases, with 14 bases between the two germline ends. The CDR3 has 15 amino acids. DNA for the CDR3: TGTGCCAGCAGCTCCACAGGAGGGCGGAATGAAAAACTGTTTTTT. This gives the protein CASSSTGGRNEKLFF.

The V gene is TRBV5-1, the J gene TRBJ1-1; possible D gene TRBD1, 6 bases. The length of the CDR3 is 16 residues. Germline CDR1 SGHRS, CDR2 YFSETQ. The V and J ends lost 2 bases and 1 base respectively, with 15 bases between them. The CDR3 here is CASSFWDTSTNTEAFF. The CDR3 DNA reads TGCGCCAGCAGCTTCTGGGACACATCAACGAACACTGAAGCTTTCTTT.

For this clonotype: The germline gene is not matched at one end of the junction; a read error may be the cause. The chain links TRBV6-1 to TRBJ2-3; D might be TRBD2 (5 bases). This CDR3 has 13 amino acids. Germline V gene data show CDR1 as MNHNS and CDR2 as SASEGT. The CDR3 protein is CASREGGADTQYF. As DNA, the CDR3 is TGTGCCAGCAGGGAAGGAGGCGCAGATACGCAGTATTTT.

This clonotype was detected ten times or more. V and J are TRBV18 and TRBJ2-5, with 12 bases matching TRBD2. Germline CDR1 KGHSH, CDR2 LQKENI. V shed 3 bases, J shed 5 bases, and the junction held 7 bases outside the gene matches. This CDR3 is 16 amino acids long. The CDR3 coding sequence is TGTGCCAGCTCACCCCGGACTAGCGGGGACGTGGAGACCCAGTACTTC. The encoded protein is CASSPRTSGDVETQYF. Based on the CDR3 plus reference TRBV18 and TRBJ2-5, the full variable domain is NAGVMQNPRHLVRRRGQEARLRCSPMKGHSHVYWYRQLPEEGLKFMVYLQKENIIDESGMPKERFSAEFPKEGPSILRIQQVVRGDSAAYFCASSPRTSGDVETQYFGPGTRLLVL.

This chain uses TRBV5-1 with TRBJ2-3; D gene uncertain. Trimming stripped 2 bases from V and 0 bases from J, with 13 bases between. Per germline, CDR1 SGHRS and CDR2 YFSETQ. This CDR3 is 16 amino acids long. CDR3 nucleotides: TGCGCCAGCAGCTTCCGGCGGTTAACTAGCACAGATACGCAGTATTTT. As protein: CASSFRRLTSTDTQYF.

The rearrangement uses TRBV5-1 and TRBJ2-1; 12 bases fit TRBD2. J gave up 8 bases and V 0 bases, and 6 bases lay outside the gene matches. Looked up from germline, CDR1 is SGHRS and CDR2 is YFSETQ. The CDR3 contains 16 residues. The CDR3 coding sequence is TGCGCCAGCAGCTTGGTGGCTAGCGGGGGGGCCGATGAGCAGTTCTTC. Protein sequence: CASSLVASGGADEQFF.

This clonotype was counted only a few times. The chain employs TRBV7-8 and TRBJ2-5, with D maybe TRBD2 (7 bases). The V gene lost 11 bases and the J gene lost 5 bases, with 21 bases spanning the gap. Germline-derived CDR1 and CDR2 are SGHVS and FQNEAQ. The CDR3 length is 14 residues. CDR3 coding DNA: TGTGCCTCACTCGGGGGGCGGAGGGGGGAGACCCAGTACTTC. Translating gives CASLGGRRGETQYF.

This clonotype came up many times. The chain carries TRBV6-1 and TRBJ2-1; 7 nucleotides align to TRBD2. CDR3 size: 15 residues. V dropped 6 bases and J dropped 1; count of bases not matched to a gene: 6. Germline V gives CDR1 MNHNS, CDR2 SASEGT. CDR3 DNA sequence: TGTGCCAGCAGAACGTCCGGGGGGTCCTACAATGAGCAGTTCTTC. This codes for CASRTSGGSYNEQFF.

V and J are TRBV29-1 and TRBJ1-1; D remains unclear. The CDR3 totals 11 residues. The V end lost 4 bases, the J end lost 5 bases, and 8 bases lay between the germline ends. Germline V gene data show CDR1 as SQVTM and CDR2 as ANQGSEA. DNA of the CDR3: TGCAGCGTTGCGATGTGGACTGAAGCTTTCTTT. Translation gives CSVAMWTEAFF.

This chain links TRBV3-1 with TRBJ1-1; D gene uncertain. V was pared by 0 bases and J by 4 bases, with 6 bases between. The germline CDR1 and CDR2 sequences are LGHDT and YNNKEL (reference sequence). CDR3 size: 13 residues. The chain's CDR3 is CASSQDGATEAFF. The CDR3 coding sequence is TGTGCCAGCAGCCAAGACGGAGCCACTGAAGCTTTCTTT.

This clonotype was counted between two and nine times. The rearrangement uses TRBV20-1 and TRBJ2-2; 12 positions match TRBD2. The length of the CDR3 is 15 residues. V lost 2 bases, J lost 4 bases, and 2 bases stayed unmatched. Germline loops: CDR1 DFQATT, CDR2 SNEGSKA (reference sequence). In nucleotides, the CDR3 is TGCAGTGCTAGATCGGGACTAGCGGGCACCGGGGAGCTGTTTTTT. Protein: CSARSGLAGTGELFF.

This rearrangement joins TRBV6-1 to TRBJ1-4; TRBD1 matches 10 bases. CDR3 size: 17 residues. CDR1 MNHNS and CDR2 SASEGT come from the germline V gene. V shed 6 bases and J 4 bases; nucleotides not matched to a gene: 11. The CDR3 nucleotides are TGTGCCAGCAGCCCGGGACAGGGGCCGACGGGTAATGAAAAACTGTTTTTT. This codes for CASSPGQGPTGNEKLFF.

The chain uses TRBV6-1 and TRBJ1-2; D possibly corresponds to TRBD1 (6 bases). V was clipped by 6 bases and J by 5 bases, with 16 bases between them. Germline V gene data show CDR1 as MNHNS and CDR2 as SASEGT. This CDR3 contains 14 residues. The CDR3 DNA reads TGTGCCAGCAGCCGCCCGGGGGCCTGGTATGGCTACACCTTC. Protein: CASSRPGAWYGYTF.

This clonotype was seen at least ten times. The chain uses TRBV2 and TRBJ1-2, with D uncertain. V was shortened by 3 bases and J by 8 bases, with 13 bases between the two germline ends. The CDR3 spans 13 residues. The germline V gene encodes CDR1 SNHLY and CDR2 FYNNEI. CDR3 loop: CASSDIGGGGYTF. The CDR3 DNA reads TGTGCCAGCAGTGACATAGGAGGAGGAGGCTACACCTTC.

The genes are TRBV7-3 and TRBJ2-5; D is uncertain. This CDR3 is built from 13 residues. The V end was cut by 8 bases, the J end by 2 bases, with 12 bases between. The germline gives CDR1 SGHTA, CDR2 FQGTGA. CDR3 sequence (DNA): TGTGCCAGCCCCCTGGGGAATCAAGAGACCCAGTACTTC. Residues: CASPLGNQETQYF.

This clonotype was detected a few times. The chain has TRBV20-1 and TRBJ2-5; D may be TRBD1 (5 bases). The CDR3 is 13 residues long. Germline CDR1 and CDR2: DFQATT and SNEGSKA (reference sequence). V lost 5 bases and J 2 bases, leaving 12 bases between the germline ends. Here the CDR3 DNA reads TGCAGTGCTTTAAAGACAGTTCAAGAGACCCAGTACTTC. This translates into CSALKTVQETQYF.

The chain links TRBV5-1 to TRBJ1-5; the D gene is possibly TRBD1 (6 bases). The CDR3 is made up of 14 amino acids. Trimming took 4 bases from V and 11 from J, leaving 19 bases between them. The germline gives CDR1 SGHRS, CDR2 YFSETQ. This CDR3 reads CASSLFPGEGAQHF. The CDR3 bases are TGCGCCAGCAGCCTCTTTCCGGGAGAGGGGGCCCAGCATTTT.

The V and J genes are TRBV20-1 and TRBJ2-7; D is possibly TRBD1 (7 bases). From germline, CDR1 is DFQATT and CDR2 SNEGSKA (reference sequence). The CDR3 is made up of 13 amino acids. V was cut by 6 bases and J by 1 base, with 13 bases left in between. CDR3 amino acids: CSAAGGGSYEQYF. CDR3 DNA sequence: TGCAGTGCCGCAGGGGGAGGTTCCTACGAGCAGTACTTC.

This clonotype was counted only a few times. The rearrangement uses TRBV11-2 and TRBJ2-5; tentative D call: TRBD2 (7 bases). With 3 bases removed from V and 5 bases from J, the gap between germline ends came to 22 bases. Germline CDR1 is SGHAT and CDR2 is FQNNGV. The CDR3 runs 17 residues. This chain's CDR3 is CASSLGGARGKSETQYF. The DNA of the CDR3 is TGTGCCAGCAGCTTGGGGGGGGCCAGAGGAAAAAGCGAGACCCAGTACTTC.